This T cell receptor (beta chain) was identified during a study of T-cell reconstitution after alpha-beta-depleted transplantation in children. Study conclusions and caveats: T cells produced anew were the main source of T-cell counts and diversity one year after transplant. The high TCRbeta diversity at day 60 in some patients came from surviving recipient T cells and thymic progenitors. It was reported that alpha-beta T cells came from several hundred expanded graft clones (about two months after transplant).

Unique molecular identifiers were incorporated into the prepared TCRbeta library. TCRdb independently ran MiXCR on the PCR reads; one entry per CDR3 protein. The table lists tens of thousands of distinct CDR3 sequences, 15% of them singletons, with about 18% in the top ten. This clonotype appeared a few times. What it binds is unknown. The CDR3 has 14 residues. Germline lookup yields CDR1 SQVTM and CDR2 ANQGSEA. After removal of 7 bases from V and 2 bases from J, the junction contained 6 bases not matched to a gene. Source: PBMCs, mostly from graft donor cells, taken 180 days after TCRalphabeta/CD19-depleted stem cell transplant. V usage is TRBV29-1 and J usage is TRBJ2-4; TRBD1 matches 9 bases. The TCR originated in a male patient aged 2 to 10 who had a stem cell transplant for acute lymphoblastic leukemia, so the T cells may come from the graft donor. The CDR3 region has the DNA TGCAGCGCACTGGGACAGGGCCCCAAAAACATTCAGTACTTC. It is translated as CSALGQGPKNIQYF.